This T cell receptor beta chain was retrieved from a study of cytomegalovirus exposure and HLA in healthy donors. Broader study findings: Accurate prediction of most subjects' HLA-A and HLA-B alleles from TCR beta sequences was reported. Among the CMV-associated chains, a few were confirmed in vitro as specific for CMV antigens.

Germline-derived CDR1 and CDR2 are SGDLS and YYNGEE. The CDR3 spans 12 residues. V was shortened by 0 bases and J by 13 bases, with 11 bases between the two germline ends. PCR involved 60 Vbeta and 13 Jbeta primers. Profiling relied on immunoSEQ multiplex PCR, and the TCRdb table lists in-frame clones only, not all of them. The sample yields under 110,000 clones, around 83% seen once. On this clone: Its antigen remains unidentified.

Each donor was healthy, and each was a bone marrow donor. This sequence was found in a man aged 25-40 years in good health and CMV-seronegative. The J gene is TRBJ2-1, the V gene TRBV9, with D tentatively TRBD2 (7 bases). Sequenced input: PBMCs. Written as DNA, the CDR3 is TGTGCCAGCAGCGTAGTGGGGGGGCAACAGTTCTTC. This encodes CASSVVGGQQFF.